The 27 T cell receptor beta chains presented below share a single source sample, sequenced in a study of regulatory T cells in long-lasting Graves disease. Time point: newly diagnosed GD, antithyroid drugs for less than 3 months. The TCR library was made from RNA that had been extracted from PBMCs in TRIzol. Arm-PCR of CDR3 regions and iRepertoire HTBI primers were used to build TCR beta libraries. TCRdb itself ran the multiplex PCR reads through MiXCR, one entry per CDR3 protein. The sample shows 450,000 to 600,000 distinct CDR3 sequences, around an eighth of them seen only once. The same specimen was also included in a second study, on T cells in Graves' hyperthyroidism and ophthalmopathy.

The material sequenced was peripheral blood mononuclear cells (PBMCs), taken at new diagnosis, from a patient treated with antithyroid drugs. The source is a man aged 30-40 years with Graves disease.

In the case of this clonotype: This likely stems from a read error, as it lies one base from a far larger clone. The rearrangement uses TRBV11-2 and TRBJ2-1; 8 nucleotides align to TRBD1. V was pared by 4 bases and J by 10 bases, with 3 bases of the junction left unmatched. Germline V gene lookup returns CDR1 SGHAT and CDR2 FQNNGV. The CDR3 is 12 residues long. The CDR3, as DNA: TGTGCCAGCAGCTCATGGACAGGGGAGCAGTTCTTC. It yields the protein CASSSWTGEQFF.

This clonotype was seen ten or more times. J is TRBJ1-4 and V is TRBV6-1; D remains unclear. CDR3 length: 14 residues. Deletions cut 5 bases from V and 5 bases from J, with 12 bases between. The germline CDR1 and CDR2 sequences are MNHNS and SASEGT. The CDR3 spells CASSPRTANEKLFF. The CDR3 coding sequence is TGTGCCAGCAGTCCGCGGACGGCGAATGAAAAACTGTTTTTT.

This clonotype was counted ten times or more. The chain combines TRBV2 with TRBJ1-1; a weak D match, TRBD1 (5 bases). The V end lost 4 bases, the J end lost 0 bases, and 9 bases lay between the germline ends. The CDR3 totals 14 residues. Germline values: CDR1 SNHLY, CDR2 FYNNEI. CDR3 loop: CASSVGEMNTEAFF. For the CDR3, the DNA is TGTGCCAGCAGTGTGGGGGAGATGAACACTGAAGCTTTCTTT.

The V call is TRBV7-9, the J call TRBJ2-1; tentative D call: TRBD2 (6 bases). Germline CDR1 is SEHNR and CDR2 is FQNEAQ (reference sequence). The CDR3 sequence is 16 residues long. V was cut by 1 base and J by 9 bases, with 19 bases left in between. In DNA form, the CDR3 reads TGTGCCAGCAGCTTAGGAGGCGGGAATCAATGGGGTGAGCAGTTCTTC. Translated: CASSLGGGNQWGEQFF.

This clonotype was recorded many times. J is TRBJ2-7 and V is TRBV12-5; D not certain. V was pared by 4 bases and J by 9 bases, with 13 bases between. The CDR3 is made up of 12 amino acids. Germline assignment: CDR1 LGHNT and CDR2 FRNRAP. The CDR3 spells CASGSLERSQYF. The CDR3 DNA reads as TGTGCTAGTGGTTCCCTCGAAAGGTCGCAGTACTTC.

The chain recombines TRBV24-1 with TRBJ2-1; 10 nucleotides align to TRBD1. CDR3 size: 17 residues. CDR1 is KGHDR, CDR2 SFDVKD, per germline. Trimming removed 1 base from V and 2 bases from J; junction bases left unmatched: 4. This CDR3 reads CATSDFPGTGAYNEQFF. As DNA, the CDR3 is TGTGCCACCAGTGATTTCCCCGGGACAGGGGCCTACAATGAGCAGTTCTTC.

There are a few counts of this clonotype. This chain links TRBV4-1 with TRBJ2-7; a weak D match, TRBD2 (5 bases). The germline CDR1 and CDR2 sequences are MGHRA and YSYEKL. V shed 3 bases and J shed 9 bases, with 18 bases lying between them. CDR3 length: 14 residues. DNA of the CDR3: TGCGCCAGCAGCCACCCGAACCTACTACGGGGGCAGTACTTC. As protein: CASSHPNLLRGQYF.

This clonotype occurred a few times. The chain uses TRBV19 and TRBJ2-2; D unclear. Germline CDR1 and CDR2: LNHDA and SQIVND (reference sequence). V lost 7 bases and J lost 4, with 10 bases in between. This CDR3 comprises 13 residues. For the CDR3, the DNA is TGTGCCAGTACCGTCCGCCGCACCGGGGAGCTGTTTTTT. Translating it yields CASTVRRTGELFF.

This chain joins TRBV20-1 and TRBJ2-1; D gene ambiguous. CDR1 DFQATT and CDR2 SNEGSKA come from the germline V gene (reference sequence). V was cut by 1 base and J by 0 bases, with 10 bases left in between. This CDR3 contains 15 residues. This CDR3 is CSARGVFSSYNEQFF. The CDR3 DNA reads as TGCAGTGCTAGAGGGGTCTTTAGCTCCTACAATGAGCAGTTCTTC.

This clonotype was observed at least ten times. J is TRBJ2-1 and V is TRBV12-3 or TRBV12-4, with 11 bases fitting TRBD2. The CDR3 is 17 amino acids. Trimming at V came to 3 bases and at J to 0 bases, leaving 4 bases not matched to a gene. CDR3 loop: CASSFSSGRASYNEQFF. The CDR3 DNA follows: TGTGCCAGCAGTTTTAGTAGCGGGAGGGCCTCCTACAATGAGCAGTTCTTC.

Notes on this clonotype: This may arise from a read error, as a much more abundant clone is one base away. The V call is TRBV5-8, the J call TRBJ1-3; unclear D gene. CDR3 size: 13 residues. The V gene's germline CDR1 is SGHTS and CDR2 YDEGEE. With 2 bases removed from V and 2 bases from J, the gap between germline ends came to 5 bases. The CDR3 sequence: CASSFGTGNTIYF. The DNA for the CDR3 is TGTGCCAGCAGCTTTGGGACTGGAAACACCATATATTTT. Full variable domain (outside the CDR3, taken from reference TRBV5-8 and TRBJ1-3): EAGVTQSPTHLIKTRGQQATLRCSPISGHTSVYWYQQALGLGLQFLLWYDEGEERNRGNFPPRFSGRQFPNYSSELNVNALELEDSALYLCASSFGTGNTIYFGEGSWLTVV.

The table lists this clonotype with many counts. The chain combines TRBV27 with TRBJ1-2; 9 bases are a match to TRBD1. The CDR3 extends over 17 amino acids. CDR1 and CDR2 from the germline V gene are MNHEY and SMNVEV (reference sequence). The V and J ends lost 7 bases and 4 bases, in that order; junction bases with no gene match: 16. The CDR3 DNA reads TGTGCCAGCACGACAAGGACAGGGGTTCATGTCTTCTATGGCTACACCTTC. Translating it yields CASTTRTGVHVFYGYTF.

This clonotype was seen repeatedly, ten times or more. The chain joins TRBV18 to TRBJ1-1; 7 bases line up with TRBD1. This CDR3 has 15 amino acids. Per germline, CDR1 KGHSH and CDR2 LQKENI. V trimming: 5 bases; J trimming: 0 bases; junction bases outside the gene matches: 6. The CDR3 DNA sequence: TGTGCCAGCTCAGCGGGACAGCTCATGAACACTGAAGCTTTCTTT. It encodes CASSAGQLMNTEAFF.

This clonotype was seen repeatedly, ten times or more. The rearrangement uses TRBV12-3 or TRBV12-4 and TRBJ2-1; 8 nucleotides line up with TRBD2. The CDR3 contains 16 residues. The junction had 9 bases not matched to a gene; V was cut back by 5 bases and J by 3 bases. CDR3 in DNA: TGTGCCAGCAGTACCCTCACTAGCGGCGTCTACAATGAGCAGTTCTTC. This sequence encodes CASSTLTSGVYNEQFF.

Ten or more counts support this clonotype. DNA of the CDR3: TGTGCCAGCAGCCATGGGCTAGCGGGGGCCTACGAGCAGTACTTC. Translating gives CASSHGLAGAYEQYF. The chain uses TRBV11-2 and TRBJ2-7, with 10 bases aligning to TRBD2. V was pared by 5 bases and J by 2 bases, with 6 bases of the junction left unmatched. The CDR3 consists of 15 residues. Germline CDR1 reads SGHAT; CDR2 reads FQNNGV.

The sample holds a few counts of this clonotype. This chain links TRBV29-1 with TRBJ1-4; D is ambiguous. Germline-derived CDR1 and CDR2 are SQVTM and ANQGSEA. V was clipped by 3 bases and J by 7 bases, with 12 bases between them. The CDR3 sequence is 13 residues long. This CDR3 is CSVDGESREKLFF. CDR3 bases: TGCAGCGTTGATGGGGAAAGCCGTGAAAAACTGTTTTTT.

This clonotype was detected a few times. V and J are TRBV20-1 and TRBJ1-2; 12 nucleotides agree with TRBD1. The trim removed 2 bases at V and 8 bases at J, leaving 9 bases unmatched. Per the germline V gene, CDR1 is DFQATT and CDR2 is SNEGSKA (reference sequence). The CDR3 length is 15 residues. This CDR3 is CSARQPGQGARGYTF. In DNA, the CDR3 is TGCAGTGCTAGACAACCGGGACAGGGGGCCCGGGGCTACACCTTC.

This clonotype was counted at least ten times. V is TRBV5-1 and J is TRBJ2-7; TRBD2 matches 11 bases. The CDR3 sequence is 18 residues long. Trimming cost V 0 bases and J 1 base; bases outside gene matches: 9. Germline lookup yields CDR1 SGHRS and CDR2 YFSETQ. The CDR3 DNA reads TGCGCCAGCAGCTTGGGGCCAGGCGGGACTAGCGGTTCCTACGAGCAGTACTTC. Translating gives CASSLGPGGTSGSYEQYF.

The table lists this clonotype with many counts. The chain combines TRBV6-2 or TRBV6-3 with TRBJ1-6; D not resolved. Per the germline V gene, CDR1 is MNHEY and CDR2 is SVGEGT. The CDR3 is made up of 14 amino acids. Trimming removed 7 bases at V and 10 bases at J, with 17 bases between. CDR3 sequence: CASNPTGFASPLHF. CDR3 DNA sequence: TGTGCCAGCAACCCGACCGGTTTTGCCTCACCCCTCCACTTT.

This clonotype was observed at least ten times. The rearrangement uses TRBV12-3 or TRBV12-4 and TRBJ2-3, with 14 bases lining up with TRBD2. V lost 4 bases, J lost 12 bases, and 3 bases stayed unmatched. The CDR3 is made up of 13 amino acids. DNA of the CDR3: TGTGCCAGCAGTTATGGGACTAGCGGGAGTCAGTATTTT. It encodes CASSYGTSGSQYF.

V gene TRBV2 combines with J gene TRBJ1-6; 8 bases line up with TRBD1. The germline V gene encodes CDR1 SNHLY and CDR2 FYNNEI. CDR3 size: 13 residues. The V segment lost 10 bases and the J segment 6 bases; nucleotides outside the gene matches: 5. The CDR3 is CAINGQGNSPLHF. The CDR3 bases are TGTGCCATAAACGGACAGGGTAATTCACCCCTCCACTTT.

This clonotype was picked up a small number of times. This chain uses TRBV14 with TRBJ2-1; D gene unclear. The germline V and J ends were trimmed by 0 bases and 5 bases, with 5 bases remaining between them. The CDR3 runs 13 residues. CDR1 SGHDN and CDR2 FVKESK come from the germline V gene. CDR3 DNA sequence: TGTGCCAGCAGCCAAGATCAACACAATGAGCAGTTCTTC. Its translation is CASSQDQHNEQFF.

This clonotype was seen repeatedly, ten times or more. The chain recombines TRBV20-1 with TRBJ2-7; TRBD2 agrees at 8 bases. This CDR3 region has 15 residues. J gave up 5 bases and V 0 bases, and 9 bases lay outside the gene matches. CDR1 and CDR2 (germline): DFQATT, SNEGSKA (reference sequence). DNA for the CDR3: TGCAGTGCTAGAGACTTTAGCGGGGTCCGGGACGAGCAGTACTTC. Translating it yields CSARDFSGVRDEQYF.

This clonotype was counted many times. CDR3 sequence (DNA): TGCAGTGCTAGAGATCTCGGCCAGGGTGGGTACGAGCAGTACTTC. This encodes CSARDLGQGGYEQYF. The gene calls are TRBV20-1 and TRBJ2-7, with D tentatively TRBD1 (5 bases). The V gene lost 0 bases and the J gene lost 4 bases, with 16 bases spanning the gap. There are 15 residues in the CDR3. Germline assignment: CDR1 DFQATT and CDR2 SNEGSKA (reference sequence).

The chain couples TRBV7-9 to TRBJ2-2; 8 nucleotides agree with TRBD1. The CDR3 is made up of 19 amino acids. V was clipped by 4 bases and J by 3 bases; unmatched bases: 16. CDR1 is SEHNR and CDR2 is FQNEAQ in the germline V gene (reference sequence). The CDR3 DNA reads as TGTGCCAGCAGCTCCCCGCGGCAGGGGGCCCCCCTATACACCGGGGAGCTGTTTTTT. Residues: CASSSPRQGAPLYTGELFF.

This clonotype showed up just a few times. The rearrangement joins TRBV24-1 to TRBJ2-3; 9 positions match TRBD1. The V gene's germline CDR1 is KGHDR and CDR2 SFDVKD. This CDR3 has 12 amino acids. Germline trimming cut 10 bases from V and 7 bases from J; bases unmatched to any gene: 5. The CDR3 coding sequence is TGTGCCACAGGGACAGGGACCAATACGCAGTATTTT. Residues: CATGTGTNTQYF.

This clonotype was seen a handful of times. The rearrangement links TRBV5-1 to TRBJ2-7; 9 positions agree with TRBD2. V trimming: 3 bases; J trimming: 5 bases; junction bases outside the gene matches: 12. Germline V gene data show CDR1 as SGHRS and CDR2 as YFSETQ. This CDR3 is built from 16 residues. The CDR3, as DNA: TGCGCCAGCAGCTCGCCAGGTAGCGGGAGCTCAAACGAGCAGTACTTC. Its translation: CASSSPGSGSSNEQYF.